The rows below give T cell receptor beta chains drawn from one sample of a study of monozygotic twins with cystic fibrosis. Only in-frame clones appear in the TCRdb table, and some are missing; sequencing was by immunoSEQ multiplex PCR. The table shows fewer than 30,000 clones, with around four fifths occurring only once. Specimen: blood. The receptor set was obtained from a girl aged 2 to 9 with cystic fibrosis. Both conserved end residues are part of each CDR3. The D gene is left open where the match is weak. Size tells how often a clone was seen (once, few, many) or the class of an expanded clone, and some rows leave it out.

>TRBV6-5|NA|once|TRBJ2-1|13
TGTGCCAGCAGTTACTCCGGACACCCGGAGCAGTTCTTC
CASSYSGHPEQFF
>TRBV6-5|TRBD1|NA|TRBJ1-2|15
TGTGCCAGCAGTTACTCGAACCCGGGACAGGGGGGCTACACCTTC
CASSYSNPGQGGYTF
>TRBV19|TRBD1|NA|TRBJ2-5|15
TGTGCCAGTAGTATAGGACAGGGTCTATCGGAGACCCAGTACTTC
CASSIGQGLSETQYF
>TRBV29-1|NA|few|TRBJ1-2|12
TGCAGCGTTGATTCCCTTAACTATGGCTACACCTTC
CSVDSLNYGYTF
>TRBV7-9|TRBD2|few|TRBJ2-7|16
TGTGCCAGCAGCTTAGGGACTAGCGGAGCCTCCTACGAGCAGTACTTC
CASSLGTSGASYEQYF
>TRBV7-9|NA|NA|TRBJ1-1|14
TGTGCCAGCAGCCAAGCGGGCCTCGGAACTGAAGCTTTCTTT
CASSQAGLGTEAFF
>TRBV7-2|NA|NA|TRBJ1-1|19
TGTGCCAGTACGCAGCCCTTACCAGGGGTCAAGTTTATGAACACTGAAGCTTTCTTT
CASTQPLPGVKFMNTEAFF
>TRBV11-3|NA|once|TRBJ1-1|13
TGTGCCAGCAGCTTTACAGTGAACACTGAAGCTTTCTTT
CASSFTVNTEAFF
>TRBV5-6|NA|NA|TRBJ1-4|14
TGTGCCAGCAGCTTGAGAAGGGGTTGGGAAAAACTGTTTTTT
CASSLRRGWEKLFF
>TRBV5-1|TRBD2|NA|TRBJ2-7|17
TGCGCCAGCAGCCTTTGGACTAGCGGGCCCACCCCCTACGAGCAGTACTTC
CASSLWTSGPTPYEQYF
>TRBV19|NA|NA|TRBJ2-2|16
TGTGCCAGTAGTATTGGTGGGACCCTGAACACCGGGGAGCTGTTTTTT
CASSIGGTLNTGELFF
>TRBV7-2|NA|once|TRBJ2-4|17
TGTGCCAGCAGCGAAGTGATTTTCGACAGGGCCAAAAACATTCAGTACTTC
CASSEVIFDRAKNIQYF
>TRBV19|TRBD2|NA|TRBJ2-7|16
TGTGCCAGTAGTATAGAAGTGACTAGCGGTTCCTACGAGCAGTACTTC
CASSIEVTSGSYEQYF
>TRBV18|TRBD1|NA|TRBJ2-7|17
TGTGCCAGCTCACCATTAGAACCGGGACAGGGATTAAGCGAGCAGTACTTC
CASSPLEPGQGLSEQYF
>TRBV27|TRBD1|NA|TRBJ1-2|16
TGTGCCAGCAGTTTATGGTCAGGGGGTTTGTACTATGGCTACACCTTC
CASSLWSGGLYYGYTF
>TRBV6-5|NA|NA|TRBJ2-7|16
TGTGCCAGCAGTTACTCGAAGGCAGGGATCAAATACGAGCAGTACTTC
CASSYSKAGIKYEQYF
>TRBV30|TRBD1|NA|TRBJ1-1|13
TGTGCCTGGAGGCGACAGGGGGCGGATGAAGCTTTCTTT
CAWRRQGADEAFF
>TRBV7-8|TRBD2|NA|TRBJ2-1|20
TGTGCCAGCAGCTTAGTTGGTCCTAGCGGGAGGGCAAAGGCCTACAATGAGCAGTTCTTC
CASSLVGPSGRAKAYNEQFF
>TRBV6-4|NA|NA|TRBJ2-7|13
TGTGCCAGCAGTGACCAACTAGCAGGAGAGCAGTACTTC
CASSDQLAGEQYF
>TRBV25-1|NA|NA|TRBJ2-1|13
TGTGCCAGCAGGGAAAGAACCTACAATGAGCAGTTCTTC
CASRERTYNEQFF
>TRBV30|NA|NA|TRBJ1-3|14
TGTGCCTGGAGTGTACATGGCTCTGGAAACACCATATATTTT
CAWSVHGSGNTIYF
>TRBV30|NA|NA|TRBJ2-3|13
TGTGCCTGGTCGACAACTAGCACAGATACGCAGTATTTT
CAWSTTSTDTQYF
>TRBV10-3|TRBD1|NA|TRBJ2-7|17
TGTGCCATCAGTGAGTCTAGGAGAAGGGACAGAGGCTACGAGCAGTACTTC
CAISESRRRDRGYEQYF
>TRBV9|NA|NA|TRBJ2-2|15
TGTGCCAGCAGCCCTACCTCGACAGCGCCCGGGGAGCTGTTTTTT
CASSPTSTAPGELFF
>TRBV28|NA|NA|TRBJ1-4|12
TGTGCCAGCAGTCTCAACAAGCAGAGGCTGTTTTTT
CASSLNKQRLFF
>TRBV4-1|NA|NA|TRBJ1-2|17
TGCGCCAGCAGCCCCAACCTGTTGGGCAGGGCTAACTATGGCTACACCTTC
CASSPNLLGRANYGYTF
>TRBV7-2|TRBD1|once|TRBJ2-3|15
TGTGCCAGCAGCTTCCTACAGGGGGCAAAAGATACGCAGTATTTT
CASSFLQGAKDTQYF
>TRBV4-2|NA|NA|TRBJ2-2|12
TGTGCCAGCAGCCGACACACCGGGGAGCTGTTTTTT
CASSRHTGELFF
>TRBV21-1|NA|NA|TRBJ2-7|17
TGTGCCAGCAGCTTACAACTAGCCGGGACAGAGCCCTACGAGCAGTACTTC
CASSLQLAGTEPYEQYF
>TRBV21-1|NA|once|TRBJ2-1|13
TGTGCCAGCACCTCTAGGGCGAACAATGAGCAGTTCTTC
CASTSRANNEQFF
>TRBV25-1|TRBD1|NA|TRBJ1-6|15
TGTGCCAGCAGCTTGGACAGGCGACTTAATTCACCCCTCCACTTT
CASSLDRRLNSPLHF
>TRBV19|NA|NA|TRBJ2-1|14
TGTGCCAGTAGTTTCAGGGGCCTGCGGAATGAGCAGTTCTTC
CASSFRGLRNEQFF
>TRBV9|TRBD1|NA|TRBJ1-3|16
TGTGCCAGCAGCGTGAAGGGGACAGTCTCTGGAAACACCATATATTTT
CASSVKGTVSGNTIYF
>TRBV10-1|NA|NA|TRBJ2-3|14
TGCGCCAGCAGCGGGGATGACTCCACAGATACGCAGTATTTT
CASSGDDSTDTQYF
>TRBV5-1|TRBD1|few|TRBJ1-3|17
TGCGCCAGCAGCCTTACCGGGACAGGGCCCTCTGGAAACACCATATATTTT
CASSLTGTGPSGNTIYF
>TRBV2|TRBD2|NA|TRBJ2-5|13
TGTGCCAGCATGAGGACTAGGGAAGAGACCCAGTACTTC
CASMRTREETQYF
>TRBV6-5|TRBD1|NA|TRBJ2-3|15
TGTGCCAGCAGTCGAAGGGGACAGGGTAAAGATACGCAGTATTTT
CASSRRGQGKDTQYF
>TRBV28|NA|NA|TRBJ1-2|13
TGTGCCAGCAGTTTCGGGGGGGACTATGGCTACACCTTC
CASSFGGDYGYTF
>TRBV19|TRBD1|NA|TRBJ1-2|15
TGTGCCAGTAGTCCCCAGACAGGGGGAAGCTATGGCTACACCTTC
CASSPQTGGSYGYTF
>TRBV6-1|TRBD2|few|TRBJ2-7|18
TGTGCCAGCAGTGAAAGGGCTAGCGGGAGTTTAAGGGCCTACGAGCAGTACTTC
CASSERASGSLRAYEQYF
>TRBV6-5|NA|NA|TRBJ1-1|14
TGTGCCAGCAGTTACAAGGGGGTGTGGACTGAAGCTTTCTTT
CASSYKGVWTEAFF
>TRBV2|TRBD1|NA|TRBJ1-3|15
TGTGCCAGCGCCCTGGGGACAGGGGACGGAAACACCATATATTTT
CASALGTGDGNTIYF
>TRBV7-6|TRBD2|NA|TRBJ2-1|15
TGTGCCAGCAGCTTAGAGACTAGCGGGAGTCATGAGCAGTTCTTC
CASSLETSGSHEQFF
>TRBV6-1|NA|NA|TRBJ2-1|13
TGTGCCAGCAGGGCTCGGGGGTACAATGAGCAGTTCTTC
CASRARGYNEQFF
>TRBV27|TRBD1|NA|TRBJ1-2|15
TGTGCCAGCGGCTCCGGACAGGCGGCTGTAACGGGCTACACCTTC
CASGSGQAAVTGYTF
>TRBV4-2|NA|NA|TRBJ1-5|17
TGTGCCAGCAGCCAAGATCTGCGGGCCGTTAGCAATCAGCCCCAGCATTTT
CASSQDLRAVSNQPQHF
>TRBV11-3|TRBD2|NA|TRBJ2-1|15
TGTGCCAGCAGCTTGAGCGGGATGAGAGGCAATGAGCAGTTCTTC
CASSLSGMRGNEQFF
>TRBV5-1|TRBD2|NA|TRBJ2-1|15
TGCGCCAGCTCCACCGGGGCTAGCGGGTCCAATGAGCAGTTCTTC
CASSTGASGSNEQFF
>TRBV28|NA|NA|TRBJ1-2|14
TGTGCCAGCAGTGGCCAAAGGGAATACTATGGCTACACCTTC
CASSGQREYYGYTF
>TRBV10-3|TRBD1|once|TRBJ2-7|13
TGTGCCACCGGGACAGGGAGATTCTACGAGCAGTACTTC
CATGTGRFYEQYF
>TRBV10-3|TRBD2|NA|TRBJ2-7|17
TGTGCCACCGCGCCACTAGCGGGATTTACCCTCTCCTACGAGCAGTACTTC
CATAPLAGFTLSYEQYF
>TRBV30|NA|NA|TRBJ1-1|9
TGTGCCTTAGAGGTTGAAGCTTTCTTT
CALEVEAFF
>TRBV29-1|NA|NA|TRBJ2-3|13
TGCAGCGCGTCGGGACGGCTCACAGATACGCAGTATTTT
CSASGRLTDTQYF
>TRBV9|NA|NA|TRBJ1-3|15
TGTGCCAGCAGCGTCAAAGGGGAAGTCGTTAACACCATATATTTT
CASSVKGEVVNTIYF
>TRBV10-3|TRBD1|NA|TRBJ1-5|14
TGTGCCAGTGGGACAGCCGATAGCAATCAGCCCCAGCATTTT
CASGTADSNQPQHF
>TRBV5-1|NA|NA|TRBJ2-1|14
TGCGCCAGCAGCTTGGCAACTGCTTACAATGAGCAGTTCTTC
CASSLATAYNEQFF
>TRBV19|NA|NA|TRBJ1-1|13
TGTGCCAGTAGGAGGACTGAGAACACTGAAGCTTTCTTT
CASRRTENTEAFF
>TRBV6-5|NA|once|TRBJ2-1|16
TGTGCCAGCAGTTATTCCCTCAGGGGCCCATACAATGAGCAGTTCTTC
CASSYSLRGPYNEQFF
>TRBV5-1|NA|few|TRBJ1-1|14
TGCGCCAGCAGCTCTTCAAAGTTGTTCTCCGAAGCTTTCTTT
CASSSSKLFSEAFF
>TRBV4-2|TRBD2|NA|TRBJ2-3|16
TGTGCCAGCAGCCAAGTGGGCGGGAGGGCCACAGATACGCAGTATTTT
CASSQVGGRATDTQYF